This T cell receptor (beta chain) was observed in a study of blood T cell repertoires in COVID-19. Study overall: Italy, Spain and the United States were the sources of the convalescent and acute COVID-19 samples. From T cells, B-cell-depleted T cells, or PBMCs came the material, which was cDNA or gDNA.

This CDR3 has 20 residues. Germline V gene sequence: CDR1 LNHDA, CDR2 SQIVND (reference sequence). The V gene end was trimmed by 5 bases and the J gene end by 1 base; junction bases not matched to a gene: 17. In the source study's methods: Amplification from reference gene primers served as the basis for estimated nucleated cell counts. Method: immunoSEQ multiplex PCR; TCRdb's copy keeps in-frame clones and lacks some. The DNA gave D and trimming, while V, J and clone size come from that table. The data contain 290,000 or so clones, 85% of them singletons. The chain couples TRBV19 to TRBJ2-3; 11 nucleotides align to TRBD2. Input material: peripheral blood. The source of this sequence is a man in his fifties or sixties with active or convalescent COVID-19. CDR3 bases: TGTGCCAGTAGTCCAGGGACCGGGACTAGCGGACGTAGAGGCACAGATACGCAGTATTTT. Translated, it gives CASSPGTGTSGRRGTDTQYF.